This entry is about one TCR beta chain. V lost 3 bases to trimming and J lost 7 bases, with 16 bases between them. The CDR3 loop spans 14 amino acids. The V gene's germline CDR1 is LNHNV and CDR2 YYDKDF (reference sequence). Use of 60 Vbeta and 13 Jbeta primers characterized the PCR. The method was immunoSEQ multiplex PCR; TCRdb's version includes in-frame clones alone and lacks a portion of them. The sample holds approximately 280,000 clones, more than 80% seen once. This sample was included in a study of cytomegalovirus exposure and HLA in healthy donors. The specimen was PBMCs. The J gene is TRBJ2-7, the V gene TRBV15; D is unclear. The sequence derives from a man aged 35 to 55 in good health and CMV-seropositive. Here the CDR3 reads CATSRTRMNGEQYF. DNA of the CDR3: TGTGCCACCAGCAGGACTCGTATGAACGGGGAGCAGTACTTC.